These 3 T cell receptor beta chains came from one sample sequenced in a study of cytomegalovirus exposure and HLA in healthy donors. Use of 60 Vbeta and 13 Jbeta primers characterized the PCR. The data were produced by immunoSEQ multiplex PCR, yet TCRdb's version contains in-frame clones alone and is incomplete. The sample consists of more than 95,000 clones, about 13% of them appearing once. The sample taken for sequencing was PBMCs. These receptors were collected from a middle-aged man in good health and CMV-seropositive.

This clone appeared a few times. The chain has TRBV6-1 and TRBJ2-7; 9 positions agree with TRBD1. Germline CDR1 reads MNHNS; CDR2 reads SASEGT. The V and J ends lost 0 bases and 2 bases, in that order; junction bases with no gene match: 2. The CDR3 covers 15 residues. Written as DNA, the CDR3 is TGTGCCAGCAGTGAAGCAAGGACAGGGGCCTACGAGCAGTACTTC. It codes for CASSEARTGAYEQYF.

The chain combines TRBV19 with TRBJ1-4, with no clear D. Trimming pared 6 bases from V and 0 bases from J, leaving 11 bases between. The CDR3 is 15 residues long. Per the germline V gene, CDR1 is LNHDA and CDR2 is SQIVND (reference sequence). Written as DNA, the CDR3 is TGTGCCAGTAGGGGCGGGTCGTCAACTAATGAAAAACTGTTTTTT. Translated, it gives CASRGGSSTNEKLFF.

This rearrangement joins TRBV5-4 to TRBJ2-1; 7 bases match TRBD2. The length of the CDR3 is 15 residues. Trimming cost V 6 bases and J 6 bases; bases outside gene matches: 12. Germline V gives CDR1 SGHNT, CDR2 YYREEE (reference sequence). The CDR3 spells CASTSGGSVFNEQFF. In DNA, the CDR3 is TGTGCCAGCACCTCGGGGGGAAGCGTCTTCAATGAGCAGTTCTTC.